The 4 T cell receptor beta chains given below trace back to one sample, sequenced in a study of T cell responses to AZD1222 COVID-19 vaccine. Profiling relied on immunoSEQ multiplex PCR, and the TCRdb table lists in-frame clones only, not all of them. The sample carries 160,000 or so clones, about nine tenths recorded once. This sample comprised peripheral blood, obtained on day 0 of AZD1222 vaccination. Receptors were obtained from an adult in good health.

The rearrangement links TRBV12-5 to TRBJ2-1; D is perhaps TRBD2 (5 bases). The germline V gene encodes CDR1 LGHNT and CDR2 FRNRAP. Between the trimmed V and J ends, which lost 1 base and 1 base, there was a span of 14 bases. The CDR3 consists of 17 residues. CDR3 in DNA: TGTGCTAGTGGTTTGGGGGTAGGAGGTCTTTCCTACAATGAGCAGTTCTTC. Translation gives CASGLGVGGLSYNEQFF.

This clone appeared a single time. The genes are TRBV7-2 and TRBJ1-2, with 9 bases matching TRBD1. The germline V gene encodes CDR1 SGHTA and CDR2 FQGNSA. Germline trimming cut 1 base from V and 12 bases from J; bases unmatched to any gene: 12. The CDR3 contains 15 residues. The CDR3 DNA reads as TGTGCCAGCAGCTTAGACTCATCCGGGACAGGGATACACACCTTC. Residues: CASSLDSSGTGIHTF.

This rearrangement joins TRBV3-1 (or the pseudogene TRBV3-2) to TRBJ1-5, with a weak D call TRBD1 (6 bases). The CDR3 contains 15 residues. Germline CDR1 LGHDT, CDR2 YNNKEL (reference sequence). V lost 3 bases and J 4 bases, leaving 13 bases between the germline ends. CDR3 residues: CASSHAGTPNQPQHF. The CDR3 region has the DNA TGTGCCAGCAGCCATGCAGGGACACCTAATCAGCCCCAGCATTTT.

This clone occurred a few times. This chain links TRBV4-1 with TRBJ2-1, with D maybe TRBD2 (6 bases). From germline, CDR1 is MGHRA and CDR2 YSYEKL. V lost 4 bases to trimming and J lost 9 bases, with 19 bases between them. The length of the CDR3 is 15 residues. The CDR3 sequence: CASSPLPDRGTEQFF. CDR3 coding DNA: TGCGCCAGCAGCCCCCTACCCGACCGGGGGACTGAGCAGTTCTTC.